Listed here are 28 T cell receptor beta chains from one sample, sequenced in a study of shared clonotypes between healthy human individuals. Measured with immunoSEQ multiplex PCR; TCRdb has only the in-frame clones, and not every one. The profile shows about 1.1 million clones, around three quarters of them singletons. The sample consisted of memory CD4+ T cells from PBMCs. Subset denoted: CD45RA-negative fraction. The receptors come from a young man in good health. Some clones in this sample may be carry-over from other donors' samples.

In the case of this clone: Within the sample, other DNA sequences also encode this same CDR3. CDR3 DNA: TGTGCCAGCAGCCCCTCACCCAACTATGGCTACACCTTC. Amino acid sequence: CASSPSPNYGYTF. The chain carries TRBV6-6 and TRBJ1-2, with D hard to call. The germline V gene encodes CDR1 MNHNY and CDR2 SVGAGI (reference sequence). The ends were cut back, 6 bases at V and 2 bases at J, with 10 bases in the middle. The CDR3 is 13 amino acids.

This clone was seen just once. The genes are TRBV25-1 and TRBJ1-6; D perhaps matches TRBD1 (5 bases). Per germline, CDR1 MGHDK and CDR2 SYGVNS. The V end lost 6 bases, the J end lost 7 bases, and 13 bases lay between the germline ends. CDR3 length: 14 amino acids. The CDR3 bases are TGTGCCAGCAGGACCGGGACCGAGAATTCACCCCTCCACTTT. It codes for CASRTGTENSPLHF.

The rearrangement links TRBV5-6 to TRBJ2-2; no clear D. CDR3 length: 15 residues. Trimming took off 4 bases at V and 6 bases at J, with 16 bases between the two ends. Germline values: CDR1 SGHDT, CDR2 YYEEEE. The CDR3 sequence is CASSLGLILSGELFF. The DNA for the CDR3 is TGTGCCAGCAGCCTGGGCCTTATCCTCTCCGGGGAGCTGTTTTTT.

The gene calls are TRBV5-1 and TRBJ2-3, with 9 bases that match TRBD1. The CDR3 totals 14 residues. Per germline, CDR1 SGHRS and CDR2 YFSETQ. Trimming took 6 bases from V and 4 from J; bases not matched to a gene: 6. CDR3 DNA sequence: TGCGCCAGCATGCCCACAGGGGGCGCAGATACGCAGTATTTT. It specifies CASMPTGGADTQYF.

V usage is TRBV6-5 and J usage is TRBJ1-3; 11 nucleotides match TRBD1. This CDR3 spans 15 amino acids. V lost 5 bases, J lost 2 bases, and 2 bases stayed unmatched. CDR1 and CDR2 from the germline V gene are MNHEY and SVGAGI. The CDR3 is CASSRTGGTGNTIYF. The CDR3, as DNA: TGTGCCAGCAGTCGGACAGGGGGCACTGGAAACACCATATATTTT.

The CDR3 spells CASSVRGNEQFF. For the CDR3, the DNA is TGCGCCAGCAGCGTCAGGGGGAATGAGCAGTTCTTC. The chain is built from TRBV5-1 and TRBJ2-1; 7 positions match TRBD1. The CDR3 runs to 12 residues. Germline-derived CDR1 and CDR2 are SGHRS and YFSETQ. Unmatched junction bases numbered 2, after V lost 4 bases and J lost 7 bases. Filled out from reference TRBV5-1 and TRBJ2-1, the complete variable domain reads KAGVTQTPRYLIKTRGQQVTLSCSPISGHRSVSWYQQTPGQGLQFLFEYFSETQRNKGNFPGRFSGRQFSNSRSEMNVSTLELGDSALYLCASSVRGNEQFFGPGTRLTVL.

This chain links TRBV29-1 with TRBJ2-1, with TRBD1 matching over 9 bases. The CDR3 has 16 amino acids. CDR1 and CDR2 from the germline V gene are SQVTM and ANQGSEA. The V and J ends lost 5 bases and 8 bases, in that order; junction bases with no gene match: 16. For the CDR3, the DNA is TGCAGCGTTCAAGGAGGCTCGGGACAGGGCAACGATGAGCAGTTCTTC. Translating it yields CSVQGGSGQGNDEQFF.

J is TRBJ1-1 and V is TRBV28; D gene unclear. The CDR3 consists of 15 residues. CDR1 MDHEN and CDR2 SYDVKM come from the germline V gene. Trimming removed 5 bases from V and 5 bases from J, with 18 bases in between. CDR3 DNA: TGTGCCAGCAGTCCGAATACGCCGCGTGGGACTGAAGCTTTCTTT. It specifies CASSPNTPRGTEAFF.

On this clone itself: This sample also contains other DNA sequences that code for the same CDR3. This rearrangement joins TRBV7-9 to TRBJ2-2; D remains ambiguous. The CDR3 length is 12 residues. Trimming removed 1 base at V and 4 bases at J, with 1 base between. The germline gives CDR1 SEHNR, CDR2 FQNEAQ (reference sequence). The CDR3 DNA reads TGTGCCAGCAGCTTAGGCACCGGGGAGCTGTTTTTT. Protein: CASSLGTGELFF.

The chain is built from TRBV6-5 and TRBJ2-5; D tentatively fits TRBD1 or TRBD2 (7 bases each). The CDR3 covers 13 residues. Germline V gene lookup returns CDR1 MNHEY and CDR2 SVGAGI. The V and J ends lost 6 bases and 6 bases respectively, with 14 bases between them. The CDR3 bases are TGTGCCAGCAGCCCAGGGGGGGTGAAGACCCAGTACTTC. The encoded protein is CASSPGGVKTQYF.

In its sample, this clone was seen once. V is TRBV28 and J is TRBJ2-4; possibly TRBD2 for D (5 bases). Trimming left V 6 bases short and J 1 base short, with 13 bases between. The germline V gene encodes CDR1 MDHEN and CDR2 SYDVKM. The CDR3 has 15 amino acids. The CDR3 reads CASRGDGRAKNIQYF. CDR3 coding DNA: TGTGCCAGCAGGGGAGATGGCAGGGCCAAAAACATTCAGTACTTC.

V and J are TRBV2 and TRBJ2-3; D is unresolved. Trimming pared 2 bases from V and 1 base from J, leaving 7 bases between. This CDR3 has 14 residues. CDR1 is SNHLY, CDR2 FYNNEI, per germline. The CDR3 DNA reads TGTGCCAGCAGTGAAATTGGGGGCACAGATACGCAGTATTTT. Amino acids: CASSEIGGTDTQYF.

The CDR3 nucleotides read TGTGCCAGCAGCTCCCGTGTGGGGTTATCCACCTACGAGCAGTACTTC. As protein: CASSSRVGLSTYEQYF. The chain joins TRBV5-4 to TRBJ2-7; D is ambiguous. The germline V gene encodes CDR1 SGHNT and CDR2 YYREEE (reference sequence). The CDR3 consists of 16 residues. Trimming cost V 3 bases and J 2 bases, with 18 bases left between them.

This chain uses TRBV19 with TRBJ2-7; TRBD1 aligns across 11 bases. The germline V gene encodes CDR1 LNHDA and CDR2 SQIVND (reference sequence). Unmatched junction bases numbered 4, after V lost 5 bases and J lost 1 base. This CDR3 region has 15 residues. For the CDR3, the DNA is TGTGCCAGTAGTCCAGGACAGGGGGCTTCCTACGAGCAGTACTTC. Its translation is CASSPGQGASYEQYF. Full variable domain (outside the CDR3, taken from reference TRBV19 and TRBJ2-7): DGGITQSPKYLFRKEGQNVTLSCEQNLNHDAMYWYRQDPGQGLRLIYYSQIVNDFQKGDIAEGYSVSREKKESFPLTVTSAQKNPTAFYLCASSPGQGASYEQYFGPGTRLTVT.

This chain links TRBV25-1 with TRBJ2-7; TRBD2 matches 10 bases. The CDR3 is 13 residues long. CDR1 and CDR2 (germline): MGHDK, SYGVNS. CDR3 in DNA: TGTGCTATACCGGCTAGCGGGAGTAGGGAGCAGTACTTC. Translating it yields CAIPASGSREQYF.

This rearrangement joins TRBV7-9 to TRBJ2-7; no definite D call. Between the trimmed V and J ends, which lost 1 base and 6 bases, there was a span of 10 bases. Germline values: CDR1 SEHNR, CDR2 FQNEAQ (reference sequence). The CDR3 has 13 amino acids. The CDR3 DNA is TGTGCCAGCAGCTTAGTCCTGCTTCGCGAGCAGTACTTC. Translating it yields CASSLVLLREQYF.

The V call is TRBV5-1, the J call TRBJ1-2; D gene ambiguous. CDR3 length: 15 residues. V shed 0 bases and J shed 2 bases, with 11 bases lying between them. Germline V gene sequence: CDR1 SGHRS, CDR2 YFSETQ. The CDR3 DNA reads TGCGCCAGCAGCTTGGGAATGGGCGTAAACTATGGCTACACCTTC. Translating gives CASSLGMGVNYGYTF.

This chain joins TRBV27 and TRBJ2-7; 8 positions agree with TRBD1. CDR3 length: 15 amino acids. CDR1 and CDR2 (germline): MNHEY, SMNVEV (reference sequence). J gave up 5 bases and V 4 bases, and 10 bases lay outside the gene matches. CDR3 amino acids: CASSSGQVRFNEQYF. The CDR3 coding sequence is TGTGCCAGCAGTTCGGGACAGGTTAGGTTCAACGAGCAGTACTTC.

The rearrangement links TRBV12-2 to TRBJ2-6; TRBD1 is the table's D call, not checked against the DNA. TRBV12-2 is described as a pseudogene. The CDR3 spans 17 residues. CDR3 DNA sequence: TGTGCAAGTCGCCCGGACAGGGAAGCGGCTGGGGCCAACGTCCTGACTTTC. Translated: CASRPDREAAGANVLTF.

The chain uses TRBV5-4 and TRBJ2-1, with 9 bases matching TRBD1. CDR3 length: 15 residues. V lost 4 bases to trimming and J lost 7 bases; unmatched junction nucleotides: 9. CDR1 SGHNT and CDR2 YYREEE come from the germline V gene (reference sequence). CDR3 region: CASSPPWDRENEQFF. CDR3 nucleotide sequence: TGTGCCAGCAGCCCCCCCTGGGACAGGGAGAATGAGCAGTTCTTC. Using reference TRBV5-4 and TRBJ2-1 for the parts outside the CDR3, the full variable domain is ETGVTQSPTHLIKTRGQQVTLRCSSQSGHNTVSWYQQALGQGPQFIFQYYREEENGRGNFPPRFSGLQFPNYSSELNVNALELDDSALYLCASSPPWDRENEQFFGPGTRLTVL.

This clone has only one observation. Since a much larger clone is just one base distant, this may be a read error. This sequence joins TRBV28 and TRBJ1-2; D unresolved. The germline V gene has CDR1 MDHEN and CDR2 SYDVKM. The CDR3 is made up of 14 amino acids. The CDR3 reads CASSLSGFNYGHTF. The CDR3, as DNA: TGTGCCAGCAGTTTATCGGGTTTTAACTATGGCCACACCTTC.

This clone was counted ten times or more. The V and J genes are TRBV9 and TRBJ2-3; 7 bases agree with TRBD2. Germline V CDR1 and CDR2: SGDLS, YYNGEE. The CDR3 has 15 residues. The junction had 13 bases not matched to a gene; V was cut back by 3 bases and J by 9 bases. As DNA, the CDR3 is TGTGCCAGCAGCGACTCCGCGGGAGTGGCTGGGACGCAGTATTTT. This encodes CASSDSAGVAGTQYF.

The gene calls are TRBV14 and TRBJ2-7; no clear D. The V gene lost 0 bases and the J gene lost 1 base, with 13 bases spanning the gap. The CDR3 contains 16 residues. Germline V gene data show CDR1 as SGHDN and CDR2 as FVKESK. CDR3 in DNA: TGTGCCAGCAGCCAAGATTGGGGTGTTGCGTCCTACGAGCAGTACTTC. Translated: CASSQDWGVASYEQYF.

This chain joins TRBV5-1 and TRBJ2-5; 14 bases are a match to TRBD2. Losses at the gene ends were 5 bases for V and 5 bases for J; bases not matched to a gene: 8. This CDR3 is 16 amino acids long. The germline V gene encodes CDR1 SGHRS and CDR2 YFSETQ. The CDR3 sequence is CASRTGTSGRGETQYF. CDR3 DNA sequence: TGCGCCAGCAGGACCGGGACTAGCGGGAGAGGGGAGACCCAGTACTTC.

This rearrangement joins TRBV2 to TRBJ1-2; D not certain. This CDR3 contains 10 residues. With 11 bases removed from V and 9 bases from J, the gap between germline ends came to 13 bases. Germline V gene data show CDR1 as SNHLY and CDR2 as FYNNEI. As DNA, the CDR3 is TGTGCCGGTAGACTTGGAAGCTACACCTTC. This encodes CAGRLGSYTF. The full variable domain, in which reference TRBV2 and TRBJ1-2 provide the parts outside the CDR3, is EPEVTQTPSHQVTQMGQEVILRCVPISNHLYFYWYRQILGQKVEFLVSFYNNEISEKSEIFDDQFSVERPDGSNFTLKIRSTKLEDSAMYFCAGRLGSYTFGSGTRLTVV.

This rearrangement joins TRBV18 to TRBJ2-1; TRBD2 matches 10 bases. With 3 bases clipped from V and 2 bases from J, the junction kept 4 bases outside the gene matches. CDR3 length equals 16 residues. Germline V lookup: CDR1 KGHSH, CDR2 LQKENI. The CDR3 region is CASSPALAGAYNEQFF. The CDR3 nucleotides read TGTGCCAGCTCACCTGCTCTAGCGGGAGCCTACAATGAGCAGTTCTTC.

The V and J genes are TRBV10-3 and TRBJ2-2, with 10 bases matching TRBD1. Germline V gives CDR1 ENHRY, CDR2 SYGVKD. The V gene end was trimmed by 4 bases and the J gene end by 4 bases; junction bases not matched to a gene: 3. The CDR3 is 15 residues long. Here the CDR3 reads CAISGRQGATGELFF. In nucleotides, the CDR3 is TGTGCCATCAGTGGGAGACAGGGGGCCACCGGGGAGCTGTTTTTT.

This rearrangement joins TRBV7-3 to TRBJ2-3, with TRBD1 as a possible D gene (6 bases). There are 14 residues in the CDR3. V lost 4 bases to trimming and J lost 3 bases, with 11 bases between them. CDR1 SGHTA and CDR2 FQGTGA come from the germline V gene. The CDR3 DNA follows: TGTGCCAGCAGCTCACAAACAGGGACAGATACGCAGTATTTT. This codes for CASSSQTGTDTQYF.